A selection of T cell receptor beta chains follows, all from one sample in a study of cytomegalovirus exposure and HLA in healthy donors. This table comes from immunoSEQ multiplex PCR, and its TCRdb copy is limited to in-frame clones, with some not included. The sample includes fewer than 150,000 clones, 82% of them seen just once. Sequenced material: PBMCs. Receptors were obtained from a male donor in good health and CMV-seronegative. CDR3s include the opening cysteine and the closing phenylalanine or tryptophan. D genes are given only for firm matches. Clone size is not always given. Where it is, it says once, few, many or a class for expanded clones.

d_call	clone_size	j_call	v_call	cdr3_length	cdr3_aa	cdr3_nt
.	few	TRBJ1-4	TRBV5-1	15	CASSFFGTRNEKLFF	TGCGCCAGCAGCTTTTTCGGGACAAGAAATGAAAAACTGTTTTTT
.	.	TRBJ2-3	TRBV7-9	11	CASPIPDTQYF	TGTGCCAGCCCAATTCCCGATACGCAGTATTTT
TRBD2	.	TRBJ2-1	TRBV7-7	15	CASSPGTSVYNEQFF	TGTGCTAGCAGCCCAGGGACTAGCGTATACAATGAGCAGTTCTTC
TRBD2	.	TRBJ2-1	TRBV27	15	CASSPFLAAYNEQFF	TGTGCCAGCAGCCCTTTCCTAGCGGCTTACAATGAGCAGTTCTTC
.	.	TRBJ2-1	TRBV18	10	CANILGEQFF	TGTGCCAACATCCTAGGTGAGCAGTTCTTC
TRBD1	.	TRBJ2-5	TRBV4-3	15	CASSQMTGGQETQYF	TGCGCCAGCAGCCAGATGACAGGGGGACAAGAGACCCAGTACTTC
.	.	TRBJ2-7	TRBV18	12	CASSFWVAEQYF	TGTGCCAGCTCATTCTGGGTAGCCGAGCAGTACTTC
.	.	TRBJ1-6	TRBV6-5	14	CASSFRLVNSPLHF	TGTGCCAGCAGTTTCCGACTGGTTAATTCACCCCTCCACTTT
TRBD2	.	TRBJ2-1	TRBV19	15	CASSIGDGRVIEQFF	TGTGCCAGTAGTATAGGGGACGGGAGGGTTATTGAGCAGTTCTTC
.	.	TRBJ2-1	TRBV10-2	13	CASSDLESHEQFF	TGCGCCAGCAGTGACCTAGAAAGCCATGAGCAGTTCTTC
TRBD1	.	TRBJ1-1	TRBV13	14	CASSRPTGGTEAFF	TGTGCCAGCAGCCGGCCGACAGGGGGCACTGAAGCTTTCTTT
.	.	TRBJ2-1	TRBV7-9	16	CASRSSVSSSYNEQFF	TGTGCCAGCAGATCTAGCGTGTCTAGCTCCTACAATGAGCAGTTCTTC
.	.	TRBJ1-3	TRBV28	14	CASSLGISGNTIYF	TGTGCCAGCAGTCTCGGGATATCTGGAAACACCATATATTTT
.	.	TRBJ1-2	TRBV4-1	13	CASSQDRDYGYTF	TGCGCCAGCAGCCAAGATCGCGACTATGGCTACACCTTC
.	.	TRBJ2-3	TRBV10-1	14	CASSPPGKTDTQYF	TGCGCCAGCAGTCCCCCCGGGAAAACAGATACGCAGTATTTT
TRBD2	.	TRBJ2-1	TRBV5-4	17	CASSNPASGRGYNEQFF	TGTGCCAGCAGCAATCCGGCTAGCGGGAGAGGTTACAATGAGCAGTTCTTC
TRBD1	once	TRBJ2-7	TRBV2	14	CASSVGTGGCEQYF	TGTGCCAGCAGTGTAGGGACAGGGGGCTGCGAGCAGTACTTC
.	.	TRBJ1-2	TRBV25-1	13	CASSAPTVYGYTF	TGTGCCAGCAGTGCTCCCACAGTCTATGGCTACACCTTC
.	few	TRBJ2-1	TRBV7-2	15	CASSHRDTFPYEQFF	TGTGCCAGCAGCCACCGGGACACATTTCCGTATGAGCAGTTCTTC
.	.	TRBJ2-1	TRBV14	15	CASSQVWSSYNEQFF	TGTGCCAGCAGCCAAGTCTGGAGTTCCTACAATGAGCAGTTCTTC
.	few	TRBJ2-7	TRBV5-4	14	CASSLSGAPYEQYF	TGTGCCAGCAGCTTGAGCGGCGCCCCCTACGAGCAGTACTTC
.	.	TRBJ2-3	TRBV9	14	CASSVSGAWDTQYF	TGTGCCAGCAGCGTTTCAGGGGCCTGGGATACGCAGTATTTT
.	.	TRBJ2-2	TRBV19	13	CASGLGELGELFF	TGTGCCAGTGGCCTTGGGGAGCTCGGGGAGCTGTTTTTT
.	.	TRBJ2-3	TRBV6-1	11	CASSLTDTQYF	TGTGCCAGCAGTCTCACAGATACGCAGTATTTT
TRBD2	few	TRBJ2-7	TRBV30	13	CAWKSGRRYEQYF	TGTGCCTGGAAGAGCGGGAGGAGGTACGAGCAGTACTTC
.	.	TRBJ1-2	TRBV7-9	14	CASSLSGENYGYTF	TGTGCCAGCAGCTTATCAGGGGAAAACTATGGCTACACCTTC
.	.	TRBJ1-3	TRBV15	15	CATSREHRSGNTIYF	TGTGCCACCAGCAGAGAACACCGCTCTGGAAACACCATATATTTT
TRBD1	.	TRBJ1-5	TRBV19	12	CATRTGPQPQHF	TGTGCCACTCGGACAGGACCTCAGCCCCAGCATTTT
TRBD1	.	TRBJ1-6	TRBV6-5	16	CASSYSTAGGNSPLHF	TGTGCCAGCAGTTACTCGACGGCAGGGGGTAATTCACCCCTCCACTTT
TRBD2	.	TRBJ2-3	TRBV13	19	CASSLGLSSSGRSTDTQYF	TGTGCCAGCAGCTTAGGCCTAAGTTCTAGCGGGAGAAGCACAGATACGCAGTATTTT
.	.	TRBJ1-1	TRBV6-5	13	CASSYSTATEAFF	TGTGCCAGCAGTTACTCGACAGCGACTGAAGCTTTCTTT
.	.	TRBJ2-5	TRBV5-1	14	CASSRAGAGETQYF	TGCGCCAGCAGCAGGGCGGGGGCGGGAGAGACCCAGTACTTC
.	.	TRBJ2-3	TRBV5-1	15	CASQGQGLALDTQYF	TGCGCCAGCCAGGGGCAGGGGTTGGCACTAGATACGCAGTATTTT
TRBD2	.	TRBJ2-7	TRBV29-1	13	CSVERGGTHEQYF	TGCAGCGTTGAACGGGGAGGGACCCACGAGCAGTACTTC
TRBD1	.	TRBJ2-3	TRBV19	14	CASSMSTGEDTQYF	TGTGCCAGTAGTATGTCCACAGGGGAAGATACGCAGTATTTT
.	.	TRBJ2-7	TRBV13	12	CASSDTSSEQYF	TGTGCCAGCAGCGATACTAGCTCCGAGCAGTACTTC
.	.	TRBJ1-2	TRBV29-1	15	CSVAGVGGPLYGYTF	TGCAGCGTCGCCGGGGTCGGGGGGCCCCTCTATGGCTACACCTTC
.	.	TRBJ1-5	TRBV7-2	13	CASQLGLDQPQHF	TGTGCCAGCCAGTTGGGGCTAGATCAGCCCCAGCATTTT
TRBD2	.	TRBJ2-1	TRBV4-3	17	CASSHLLEGTSVNEQFF	TGCGCCAGCAGCCACCTTTTGGAAGGGACTAGCGTTAATGAGCAGTTCTTC
.	few	TRBJ2-7	TRBV10-3	13	CATLPGTTYEQYF	TGTGCCACCCTACCGGGAACCACCTACGAGCAGTACTTC
.	.	TRBJ1-4	TRBV9	14	CASSVAGAPGKLFF	TGTGCCAGCAGCGTAGCAGGGGCGCCGGGAAAACTGTTTTTT
TRBD1	once	TRBJ2-7	TRBV7-2	14	CASSLTTGFGEQYF	TGTGCCAGCAGCCTGACGACAGGGTTCGGCGAGCAGTACTTC
TRBD2	.	TRBJ2-7	TRBV5-6	14	CASSSVAGAYEQYF	TGTGCCAGCAGCTCAGTAGCGGGGGCCTACGAGCAGTACTTC